Described below is a single T cell receptor (beta chain) sequence and its context. The data were taken from a study of blood T cell repertoires in COVID-19. Whole-study context: Samples came from the United States, Italy and Spain, spanning acute and convalescent COVID-19. The analysed material was cDNA or gDNA that came from T cells, B-cell-depleted T cells, or PBMCs.

In the original workflow: Reference gene primers were amplified, and this amplification served to estimate nucleated cell counts. Sequencing was performed with immunoSEQ multiplex PCR; in TCRdb, only in-frame clones are kept and a portion is missing. The V and J calls and the clone size are those of that table, but D and trimming were determined from the DNA. The table has 250,000 or so clones, roughly 84% seen once. The CDR3 runs to 15 residues. CDR1 and CDR2 (germline): MDHEN, SYDVKM. The V segment lost 5 bases and the J segment 1 base; nucleotides outside the gene matches: 6. This TCR derives from a woman aged 35 to 49 who had recovered from COVID-19. This sequence joins TRBV28 and TRBJ2-3; the match to TRBD1 covers 7 bases. The sample comprised peripheral blood. CDR3 nucleotides: TGTGCCAGCAGTCCCAGGGGGACCGGCACAGATACGCAGTATTTT. This codes for CASSPRGTGTDTQYF.